This entry lists 30 T cell receptor beta chains sequenced from one sample in a study of cytomegalovirus exposure and HLA in healthy donors. PCR employed 60 Vbeta and 13 Jbeta primers. This table comes from immunoSEQ multiplex PCR, and its TCRdb copy is limited to in-frame clones, with some not included. The data show fewer than 150,000 clones, with approximately 76% seen just once and about 16% held by the top ten. Sequences were obtained from PBMCs. All receptors derive from a man aged 50 to 59 in good health and CMV-seropositive.

The chain employs TRBV5-6 and TRBJ2-7, with TRBD1 matching 7 bases. The CDR3 loop spans 14 amino acids. V shed 2 bases, J shed 0 bases, and the junction held 2 bases outside the gene matches. The germline CDR1 and CDR2 sequences are SGHDT and YYEEEE. This chain's CDR3 is CASSFQGDSYEQYF. CDR3 sequence (DNA): TGTGCCAGCAGCTTTCAGGGGGACTCCTACGAGCAGTACTTC.

The chain recombines TRBV11-3 with TRBJ1-3; TRBD1 is a possible D gene (6 bases). CDR3 length: 14 amino acids. Trimming took 5 bases from V and 4 from J, leaving 12 bases between them. Germline assignment: CDR1 SGHNT and CDR2 YENEEA. This CDR3 reads CASSINRDGNTIYF. The CDR3 DNA sequence: TGTGCCAGCAGCATCAACAGGGACGGAAACACCATATATTTT.

The chain carries TRBV10-3 and TRBJ2-3, with D possibly TRBD1 on 5 matching bases. Germline loops: CDR1 ENHRY, CDR2 SYGVKD. CDR3 size: 15 residues. V was pared by 3 bases and J by 4 bases, with 14 bases between. The CDR3 here is CAISDQGKVSDTQYF. The DNA for the CDR3 is TGTGCCATCAGTGATCAGGGAAAAGTTTCAGATACGCAGTATTTT.

This chain uses TRBV4-3 with TRBJ2-1, with TRBD1 identical over 8 bases. In germline, CDR1 is LGHNA, CDR2 YSLEER. This CDR3 region has 14 residues. The trim removed 4 bases at V and 2 bases at J, leaving 1 base unmatched. CDR3 in DNA: TGCGCCAGCAGCCCGGGACAGGCCTACAATGAGCAGTTCTTC. Its protein is CASSPGQAYNEQFF.

There are a few counts of this clone. The DNA for the CDR3 is TGTGCCAGCAGCGGGAAGGACTCCCCGCACCCCAATGAGCAGTTCTTC. Translation: CASSGKDSPHPNEQFF. The chain has TRBV27 and TRBJ2-1; tentative D call: TRBD2 (5 bases). CDR1 MNHEY and CDR2 SMNVEV come from the germline V gene (reference sequence). V lost 6 bases and J lost 6, with 21 bases in between. This CDR3 spans 16 amino acids.

This chain links TRBV6-5 with TRBJ1-2; D gene uncertain. V was cut by 6 bases and J by 3 bases, with 5 bases left in between. CDR3 length: 11 residues. Germline V gene lookup returns CDR1 MNHEY and CDR2 SVGAGI. The DNA for the CDR3 is TGTGCCAGCAGGGCCTACTATGGCTACACCTTC. Protein product: CASRAYYGYTF.

About this clone: An end of the junction differs from the germline gene, which may be a read error. This rearrangement joins TRBV7-2 to TRBJ1-6; no clear D. The CDR3 is 13 amino acids. Germline V gene sequence: CDR1 SGHTA, CDR2 FQGNSA. The CDR3 loop reads CASGLDYSSPLHF. CDR3 bases: TGTGCCAGCGGTTTGGACTATAGTTCACCCCTCCACTTT.

The V and J genes are TRBV2 and TRBJ2-7; no definite D call. Germline loops: CDR1 SNHLY, CDR2 FYNNEI. The CDR3 has 12 residues. V gave up 5 bases and J gave up 4 bases, with 9 bases separating them. This CDR3 is CASSPYGYEQYF. The CDR3 coding sequence is TGTGCCAGCAGTCCCTACGGGTACGAGCAGTACTTC. Based on the CDR3 plus reference TRBV2 and TRBJ2-7, the full variable domain is EPEVTQTPSHQVTQMGQEVILRCVPISNHLYFYWYRQILGQKVEFLVSFYNNEISEKSEIFDDQFSVERPDGSNFTLKIRSTKLEDSAMYFCASSPYGYEQYFGPGTRLTVT.

The rearrangement uses TRBV14 and TRBJ2-7; 9 bases are a match to TRBD1. V lost 6 bases, J lost 2 bases, and 8 bases stayed unmatched. In germline, CDR1 is SGHDN, CDR2 FVKESK. The CDR3 totals 15 residues. CDR3 coding DNA: TGTGCCAGCAGACTTACAGGGGGCCTGACCTACGAGCAGTACTTC. Protein product: CASRLTGGLTYEQYF.

The CDR3 reads CASSLSPTNAGETQYF. CDR3 in DNA: TGTGCCAGCAGTTTGTCCCCCACTAACGCGGGAGAGACCCAGTACTTC. The chain has TRBV28 and TRBJ2-5; tentative D call: TRBD2 (5 bases). The germline V gene encodes CDR1 MDHEN and CDR2 SYDVKM. The CDR3 contains 16 residues. Trimming removed 3 bases at V and 4 bases at J, with 18 bases between.

The chain employs TRBV2 and TRBJ2-5; a weak D match, TRBD2 (6 bases). Germline V CDR1 and CDR2: SNHLY, FYNNEI. V gave up 4 bases and J gave up 4 bases, with 13 bases separating them. The CDR3 is 14 amino acids. CDR3 in amino acids: CASSVAAGRETQYF. CDR3 in DNA: TGTGCCAGCAGTGTTGCGGCGGGGCGAGAGACCCAGTACTTC. Full variable domain (missing parts from reference TRBV2 and TRBJ2-5): EPEVTQTPSHQVTQMGQEVILRCVPISNHLYFYWYRQILGQKVEFLVSFYNNEISEKSEIFDDQFSVERPDGSNFTLKIRSTKLEDSAMYFCASSVAAGRETQYFGPGTRLLVL.

The V and J genes are TRBV2 and TRBJ2-5; a weak D match, TRBD2 (5 bases). This CDR3 region has 13 residues. Trimming shortened V by 6 bases and J by 5 bases, and 13 bases separated the two germline ends. Germline V gene sequence: CDR1 SNHLY, CDR2 FYNNEI. CDR3 DNA: TGTGCCAGCAGAGCCACTAGTTCCGAGACCCAGTACTTC. This codes for CASRATSSETQYF.

The J gene is TRBJ2-1, the V gene TRBV28; TRBD2 is a possible D gene (6 bases). The CDR3 consists of 15 residues. From germline, CDR1 is MDHEN and CDR2 SYDVKM. The V gene lost 7 bases and the J gene lost 4 bases, with 17 bases spanning the gap. Here the CDR3 reads CASTLEGRYYNEQFF. CDR3 bases: TGTGCCAGCACCTTGGAGGGGAGGTATTACAATGAGCAGTTCTTC.

This clone was observed a single time. The gene calls are TRBV11-2 and TRBJ2-7; D unresolved. Germline V gives CDR1 SGHAT, CDR2 FQNNGV. This CDR3 comprises 13 residues. V lost 0 bases, J lost 5 bases, and 8 bases lay in between. The CDR3 DNA sequence: TGTGCCAGCAGCTTAGAGGCTAGGCACGAGCAGTACTTC. This translates into CASSLEARHEQYF.

The rearrangement links TRBV7-2 to TRBJ2-7; 9 nucleotides match TRBD1. CDR1 is SGHTA, CDR2 FQGNSA, per germline. J was trimmed by 6 bases and V by 1 base; bases with no gene match: 7. The CDR3 contains 15 residues. CDR3 protein: CASSLVTGGSSEQYF. Written as DNA, the CDR3 is TGTGCCAGCAGCTTAGTGACAGGGGGATCATCCGAGCAGTACTTC.

This clone was recorded only once. The chain links TRBV11-2 to TRBJ2-1; D is perhaps TRBD1 (6 bases). The CDR3 contains 14 residues. V was trimmed by 3 bases and J by 2 bases, leaving 8 bases between them. Looked up from germline, CDR1 is SGHAT and CDR2 is FQNNGV. CDR3 coding DNA: TGTGCCAGCAGCTTCACAGGGACCTACAATGAGCAGTTCTTC. Translation: CASSFTGTYNEQFF.

This clone appeared a few times. For the CDR3, the DNA is TGTGCCAGCAGCCCTAGACTAGCGGTGGGCAATGAGCAGTTCTTC. Translating it yields CASSPRLAVGNEQFF. The rearrangement joins TRBV11-3 to TRBJ2-1; 9 bases align to TRBD2. Germline lookup yields CDR1 SGHNT and CDR2 YENEEA. The V and J ends lost 5 bases and 6 bases, in that order; junction bases with no gene match: 8. The CDR3 is 15 residues long.

The chain uses TRBV5-1 and TRBJ2-1; D is undetermined. Germline CDR1 is SGHRS and CDR2 is YFSETQ. There are 15 residues in the CDR3. The V and J ends lost 0 bases and 4 bases respectively, with 11 bases between them. CDR3 region: CASSLGPILYNEQFF. CDR3 nucleotide sequence: TGCGCCAGCAGCTTGGGGCCCATCTTATACAATGAGCAGTTCTTC.

CDR3 loop: CASMGTGGKNTEAFF. The CDR3, as DNA: TGTGCCAGTATGGGGACAGGGGGGAAGAACACTGAAGCTTTCTTT. The rearrangement uses TRBV19 and TRBJ1-1; 11 nucleotides align to TRBD1. Germline V CDR1 and CDR2: LNHDA, SQIVND (reference sequence). The CDR3 is 15 residues long. After removal of 7 bases from V and 1 base from J, the junction contained 5 bases not matched to a gene.

This chain links TRBV9 with TRBJ1-1; the D is unclear. The germline V gene has CDR1 SGDLS and CDR2 YYNGEE. The CDR3 is 15 residues long. V was shortened by 0 bases and J by 1 base, with 10 bases between the two germline ends. The CDR3 nucleotides read TGTGCCAGCAGCGTAGGGGAGTTGTCGAACACTGAAGCTTTCTTT. Protein: CASSVGELSNTEAFF.

This clone was picked up one time. The V and J genes are TRBV7-2 and TRBJ1-6; D is unresolved. V was clipped by 1 base and J by 7 bases, with 11 bases between them. The CDR3 is 15 amino acids. Per the germline V gene, CDR1 is SGHTA and CDR2 is FQGNSA. The CDR3 DNA reads as TGTGCCAGCAGCTTAGTCAAAACCGGGAATTCACCCCTCCACTTT. This gives the protein CASSLVKTGNSPLHF.

The gene calls are TRBV6-6 and TRBJ2-2, with 8 bases that match TRBD1. The CDR3 is made up of 15 amino acids. The J segment lost 6 bases and the V segment lost 1 base, leaving 4 bases of the junction unmatched. Germline V gene data show CDR1 as MNHNY and CDR2 as SVGAGI (reference sequence). CDR3 loop: CASSYWTGFAGELFF. The CDR3 nucleotides read TGTGCCAGCAGTTACTGGACAGGGTTTGCCGGGGAGCTGTTTTTT.

V gene TRBV9 combines with J gene TRBJ2-2; D may be TRBD2 (6 bases). Trimming pared 4 bases from V and 6 bases from J, leaving 25 bases between. The CDR3 totals 18 residues. CDR1 and CDR2 (germline): SGDLS, YYNGEE. In DNA form, the CDR3 reads TGTGCCAGCAGCCCTCTCCCCCCCTTCGGGACTTCCTCCGGGGAGCTGTTTTTT. It codes for CASSPLPPFGTSSGELFF.

J is TRBJ2-2 and V is TRBV9; 10 positions agree with TRBD2. Germline values: CDR1 SGDLS, CDR2 YYNGEE. CDR3 length equals 16 residues. V dropped 4 bases and J dropped 3; count of bases not matched to a gene: 6. CDR3 coding DNA: TGTGCCAGCAGCCGAGGTACTAGCGGGGACACCGGGGAGCTGTTTTTT. It translates to CASSRGTSGDTGELFF.

CDR3: CASGFYSKPSEQYF. As DNA, the CDR3 is TGTGCCAGCGGTTTTTACTCCAAGCCGAGCGAGCAGTACTTC. The J gene is TRBJ2-7, the V gene TRBV6-5, with no clear D. The CDR3 sequence is 14 residues long. Trimming shortened V by 8 bases and J by 6 bases, and 20 bases separated the two germline ends. Germline V gene lookup returns CDR1 MNHEY and CDR2 SVGAGI.

The chain links TRBV6-1 to TRBJ1-1; weak D call: TRBD1 (5 bases). Deletions cut 3 bases from V and 3 bases from J, with 11 bases between. CDR1 is MNHNS, CDR2 SASEGT, per germline. The CDR3 is 14 residues long. The CDR3 region has the DNA TGTGCCAGCAGTGATGATTGGGGGGACACTGAAGCTTTCTTT. Translation: CASSDDWGDTEAFF.

This clone was observed a handful of times. V gene TRBV6-6 combines with J gene TRBJ1-2; TRBD1 aligns across 8 bases. Germline CDR1 is MNHNY and CDR2 is SVGAGI (reference sequence). The CDR3 runs 13 residues. V trimming: 2 bases; J trimming: 7 bases; junction bases outside the gene matches: 3. CDR3 protein: CASSYQGALGYTF. CDR3 DNA sequence: TGTGCCAGCAGTTACCAGGGGGCGCTTGGCTACACCTTC.

This clone came up once. The rearrangement uses TRBV2 and TRBJ1-6; a weak D match, TRBD1 (6 bases). The CDR3 consists of 16 residues. CDR1 is SNHLY, CDR2 FYNNEI, per germline. V was pared by 6 bases and J by 6 bases, with 18 bases between. The CDR3 protein is CASRKRDQGFNSPLHF. The CDR3 region has the DNA TGTGCCAGCAGGAAGCGGGATCAGGGGTTTAATTCACCCCTCCACTTT.

The chain is built from TRBV5-6 and TRBJ2-7, with D perhaps TRBD1 (6 bases). Trimming took 4 bases from V and 2 from J, leaving 19 bases between them. There are 16 residues in the CDR3. Germline CDR1 is SGHDT and CDR2 is YYEEEE. The CDR3 DNA reads as TGTGCCAGCAGCGCGGTACAGGGTATGAAAGCCTACGAGCAGTACTTC. Its protein product is CASSAVQGMKAYEQYF.

This chain uses TRBV11-3 with TRBJ1-2; the D gene is possibly TRBD1 (6 bases). The CDR3 covers 15 residues. Trimming removed 5 bases at V and 2 bases at J, with 15 bases between. Germline assignment: CDR1 SGHNT and CDR2 YENEEA. CDR3 bases: TGTGCCAGCAGCCCCCAGGGCAGGGGCAACTATGGCTACACCTTC. Amino acid sequence: CASSPQGRGNYGYTF.